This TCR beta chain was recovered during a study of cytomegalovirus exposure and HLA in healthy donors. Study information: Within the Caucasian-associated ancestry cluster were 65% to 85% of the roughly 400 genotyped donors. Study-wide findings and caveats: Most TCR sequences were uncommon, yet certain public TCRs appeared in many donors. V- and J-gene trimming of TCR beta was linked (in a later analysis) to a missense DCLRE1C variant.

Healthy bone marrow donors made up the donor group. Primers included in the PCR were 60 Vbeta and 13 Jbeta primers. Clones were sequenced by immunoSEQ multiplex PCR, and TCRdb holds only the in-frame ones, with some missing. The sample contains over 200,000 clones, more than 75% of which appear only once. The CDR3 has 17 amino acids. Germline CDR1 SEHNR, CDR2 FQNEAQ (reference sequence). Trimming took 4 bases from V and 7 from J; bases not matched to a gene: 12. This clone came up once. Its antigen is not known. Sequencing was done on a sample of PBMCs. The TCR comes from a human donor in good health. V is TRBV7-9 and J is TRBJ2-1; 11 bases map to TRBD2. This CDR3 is CASSSRLAGISGNEQFF. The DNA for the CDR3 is TGTGCCAGCAGCTCAAGACTAGCGGGAATCTCGGGGAATGAGCAGTTCTTC.